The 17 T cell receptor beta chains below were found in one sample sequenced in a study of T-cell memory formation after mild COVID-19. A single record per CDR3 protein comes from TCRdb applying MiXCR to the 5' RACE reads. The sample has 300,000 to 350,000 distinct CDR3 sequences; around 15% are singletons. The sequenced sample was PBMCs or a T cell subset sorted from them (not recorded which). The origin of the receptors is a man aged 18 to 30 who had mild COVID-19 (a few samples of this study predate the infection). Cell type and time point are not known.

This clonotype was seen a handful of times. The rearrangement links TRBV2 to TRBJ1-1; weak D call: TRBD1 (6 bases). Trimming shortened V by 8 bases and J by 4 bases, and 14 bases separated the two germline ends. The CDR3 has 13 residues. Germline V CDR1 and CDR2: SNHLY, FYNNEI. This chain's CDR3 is CASRAGEFTEAFF. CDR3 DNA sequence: TGTGCCAGCCGGGCAGGGGAGTTCACTGAAGCTTTCTTT. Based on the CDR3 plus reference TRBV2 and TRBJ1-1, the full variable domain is EPEVTQTPSHQVTQMGQEVILRCVPISNHLYFYWYRQILGQKVEFLVSFYNNEISEKSEIFDDQFSVERPDGSNFTLKIRSTKLEDSAMYFCASRAGEFTEAFFGQGTRLTVV.

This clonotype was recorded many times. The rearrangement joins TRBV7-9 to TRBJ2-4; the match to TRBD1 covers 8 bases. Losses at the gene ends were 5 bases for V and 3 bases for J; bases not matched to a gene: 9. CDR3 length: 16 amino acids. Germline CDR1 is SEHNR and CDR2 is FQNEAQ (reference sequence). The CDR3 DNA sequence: TGTGCCAGCAGCCCCCGGACAGGGTCGGACAAAAACATTCAGTACTTC. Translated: CASSPRTGSDKNIQYF.

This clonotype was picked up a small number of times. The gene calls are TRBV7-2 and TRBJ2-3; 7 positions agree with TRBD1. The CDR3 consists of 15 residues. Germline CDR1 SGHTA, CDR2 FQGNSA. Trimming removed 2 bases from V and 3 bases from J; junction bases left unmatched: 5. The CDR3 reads CASSLPTGVTDTQYF. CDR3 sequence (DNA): TGTGCCAGCAGCTTACCTACAGGGGTAACAGATACGCAGTATTTT. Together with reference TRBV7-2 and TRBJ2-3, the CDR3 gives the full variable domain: GAGVSQSPSNKVTEKGKDVELRCDPISGHTALYWYRQSLGQGLEFLIYFQGNSAPDKSGLPSDRFSAERTGGSVSTLTIQRTQQEDSAVYLCASSLPTGVTDTQYFGPGTRLTVL.

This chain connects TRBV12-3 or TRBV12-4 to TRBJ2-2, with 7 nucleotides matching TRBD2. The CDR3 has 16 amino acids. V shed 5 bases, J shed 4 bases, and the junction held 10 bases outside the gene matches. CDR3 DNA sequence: TGTGCCAGCAGTCAGTCGCTTGGGAGGGCCACCGGGGAGCTGTTTTTT. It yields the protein CASSQSLGRATGELFF.

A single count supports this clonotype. This CDR3 reads CASSTLGGYQETQYF. The CDR3 nucleotides read TGTGCCAGCAGCACCCTCGGCGGCTACCAAGAGACCCAGTACTTC. The chain is built from TRBV11-1 and TRBJ2-5, with no clear D. Germline values: CDR1 SGHAT, CDR2 FQDESV (reference sequence). V was trimmed by 5 bases and J by 0 bases, leaving 13 bases between them. The CDR3 has 15 amino acids. Full variable domain (outside the CDR3, taken from reference TRBV11-1 and TRBJ2-5): EAEVAQSPRYKITEKSQAVAFWCDPISGHATLYWYRQILGQGPELLVQFQDESVVDDSQLPKDRFSAERLKGVDSTLKIQPAELGDSAMYLCASSTLGGYQETQYFGPGTRLLVL.

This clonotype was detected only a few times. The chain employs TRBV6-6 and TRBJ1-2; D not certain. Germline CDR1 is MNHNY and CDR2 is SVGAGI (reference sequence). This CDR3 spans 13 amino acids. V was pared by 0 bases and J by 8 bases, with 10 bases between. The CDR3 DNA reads TGTGCCAGCAGTTACTCCAGAACGGAGGGCTACACCTTC. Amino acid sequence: CASSYSRTEGYTF.

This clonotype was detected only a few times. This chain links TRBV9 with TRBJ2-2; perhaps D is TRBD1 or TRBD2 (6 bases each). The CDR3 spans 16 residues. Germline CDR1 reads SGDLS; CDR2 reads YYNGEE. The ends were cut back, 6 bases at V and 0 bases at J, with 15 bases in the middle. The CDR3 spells CASTRGPTANTGELFF. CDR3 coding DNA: TGTGCCAGCACCCGGGGGCCAACCGCGAACACCGGGGAGCTGTTTTTT.

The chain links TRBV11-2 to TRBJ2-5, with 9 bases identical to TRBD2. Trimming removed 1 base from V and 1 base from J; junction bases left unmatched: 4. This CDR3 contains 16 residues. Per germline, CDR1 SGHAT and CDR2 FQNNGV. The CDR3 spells CASSLGAGGSQETQYF. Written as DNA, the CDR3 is TGTGCCAGCAGCTTAGGAGCGGGGGGCAGCCAAGAGACCCAGTACTTC.

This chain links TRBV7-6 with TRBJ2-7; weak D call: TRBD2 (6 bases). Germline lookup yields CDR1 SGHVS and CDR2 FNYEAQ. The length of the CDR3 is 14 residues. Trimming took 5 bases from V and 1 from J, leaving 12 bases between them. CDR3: CASSPLEGSYEQYF. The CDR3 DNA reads TGTGCCAGCAGCCCCTTGGAGGGATCCTACGAGCAGTACTTC.

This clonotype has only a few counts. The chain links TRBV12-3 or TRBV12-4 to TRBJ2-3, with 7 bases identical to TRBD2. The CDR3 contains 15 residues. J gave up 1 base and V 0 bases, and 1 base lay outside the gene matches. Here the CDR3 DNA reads TGTGCCAGCAGTTTAGCGGGGGGGGGCACAGATACGCAGTATTTT. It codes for CASSLAGGGTDTQYF.

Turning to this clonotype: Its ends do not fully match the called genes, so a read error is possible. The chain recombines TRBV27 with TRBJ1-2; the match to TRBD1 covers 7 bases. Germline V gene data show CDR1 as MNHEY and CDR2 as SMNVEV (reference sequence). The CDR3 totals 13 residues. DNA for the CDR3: TGTGCCAGAAGTTTACGACAGGGCTATGGCTACACCTTC. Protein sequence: CARSLRQGYGYTF.

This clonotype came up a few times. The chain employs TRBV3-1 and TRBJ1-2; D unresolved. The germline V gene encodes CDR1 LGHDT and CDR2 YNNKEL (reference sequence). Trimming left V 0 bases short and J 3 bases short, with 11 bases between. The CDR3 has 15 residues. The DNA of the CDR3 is TGTGCCAGCAGCCAAGAGTGGGGAAGGGACTATGGCTACACCTTC. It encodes CASSQEWGRDYGYTF.

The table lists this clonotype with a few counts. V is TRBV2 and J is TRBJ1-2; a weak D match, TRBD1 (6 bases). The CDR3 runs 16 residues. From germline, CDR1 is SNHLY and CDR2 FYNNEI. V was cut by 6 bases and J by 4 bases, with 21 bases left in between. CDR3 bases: TGTGCCAGCAGCGCCCCTCGGGGGCAGGGGAGCTATGGCTACACCTTC. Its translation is CASSAPRGQGSYGYTF.

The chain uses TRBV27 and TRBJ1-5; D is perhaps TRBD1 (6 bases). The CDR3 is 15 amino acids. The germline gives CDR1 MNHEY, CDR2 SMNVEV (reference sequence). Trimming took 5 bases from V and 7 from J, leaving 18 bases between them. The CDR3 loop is CASSIGGRGGQPQHF. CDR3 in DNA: TGTGCCAGCAGTATCGGGGGGCGGGGTGGACAGCCCCAGCATTTT.

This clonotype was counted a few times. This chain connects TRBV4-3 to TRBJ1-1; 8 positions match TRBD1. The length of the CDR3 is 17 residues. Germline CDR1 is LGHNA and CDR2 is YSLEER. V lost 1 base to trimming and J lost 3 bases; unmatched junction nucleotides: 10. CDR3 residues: CASSQVQGALADTEAFF. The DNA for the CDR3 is TGCGCCAGCAGCCAAGTTCAGGGGGCCTTGGCCGACACTGAAGCTTTCTTT.

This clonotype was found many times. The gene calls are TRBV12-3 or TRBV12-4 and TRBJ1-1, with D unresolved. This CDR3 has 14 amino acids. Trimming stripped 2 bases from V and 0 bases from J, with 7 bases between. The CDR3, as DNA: TGTGCCAGCAGTTTAAGGGTCTTGAACACTGAAGCTTTCTTT. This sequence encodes CASSLRVLNTEAFF.

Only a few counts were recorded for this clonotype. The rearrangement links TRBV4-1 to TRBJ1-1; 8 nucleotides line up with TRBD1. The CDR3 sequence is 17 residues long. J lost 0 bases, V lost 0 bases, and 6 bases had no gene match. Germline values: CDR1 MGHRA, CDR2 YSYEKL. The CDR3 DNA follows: TGCGCCAGCAGCCAAGATGCATCAGGGGGCATGAACACTGAAGCTTTCTTT. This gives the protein CASSQDASGGMNTEAFF.